Included here is one T cell receptor beta chain sequence, with context. Cyclophosphamide on days +3 and +4 followed busulfan-fludarabine conditioning and a marrow graft. TCRdb keeps only in-frame clones here, not all; method: immunoSEQ multiplex PCR. The sample gives approximately 17,000 clones, 75% to 80% of which show up once; approximately 29% is in the top ten. The data are from a study of T cells after posttransplantation cyclophosphamide. V dropped 7 bases and J dropped 4 bases, with 10 bases sitting between them. The CDR3 runs 12 residues. The germline CDR1 and CDR2 sequences are SNHLY and FYNNEI.

The V gene is TRBV2, the J gene TRBJ1-2; no clear D gene. This receptor was taken from a female patient aged 40 to 55 who received an allogeneic stem cell transplant from a related donor, was CMV-positive, and had no GVHD. Some T cells may arise from the graft donor. The sample consisted of CD8+ T cells sorted from PBMCs, taken approximately 2,000 days after a stem cell transplant with posttransplant cyclophosphamide. The CDR3 DNA reads as TGTGCCAGCACCGAAGAGGGCTATGGCTACACCTTC. Its protein is CASTEEGYGYTF.